What follows is one T cell receptor beta chain and its context. Its antigen is as yet unknown. The protocol was immunoSEQ multiplex PCR, while the TCRdb copy is restricted to in-frame clones and leaves out a portion. Counted here are some 50,000 clones, around 78% occurring once; the ten biggest clones make up 3% to 4.5%. V was clipped by 7 bases and J by 0 bases, with 15 bases between them. There are 16 residues in the CDR3. Germline V lookup: CDR1 SNHLY, CDR2 FYNNEI. This record belongs to a study of pediatric ulcerative colitis. Study-level background: Fewer than 10 patients showed pancolitis and two showed left-sided colitis.

The study, taken as a whole, reports: Rectal pinch biopsies may have included blood-derived T cells, especially in patients with overt colitis. Compared with controls, ulcerative colitis showed greater blood-rectum clone sharing.

Rectal tissue came from one to two pinch biopsies taken at colonoscopy. Before the diagnostic colonoscopy, ulcerative colitis patients were free of immunosuppressive medication. The receptor comes from a girl under 18 with moderate ulcerative colitis. Sequenced input: gut tissue. The rearrangement uses TRBV2 and TRBJ2-2; TRBD2 is a possible D gene (6 bases). The chain's CDR3 is CASNPAWGANTGELFF. The CDR3 coding sequence is TGTGCCAGCAACCCCGCTTGGGGGGCGAACACCGGGGAGCTGTTTTTT.